This T cell receptor (beta chain) emerged from a study of blood T cell repertoires in COVID-19. Study-wide background: Acute-phase and convalescent COVID-19 samples originated in the United States, Italy and Spain. PBMCs, B-cell-depleted T cells, or T cells provided the cDNA or gDNA that made up the material.

There are a few counts of this clone. V was clipped by 4 bases and J by 3 bases, with 4 bases between them. The CDR3 length is 11 residues. In the authors' workflow: Amplification with reference gene primers provided the estimates of nucleated cell counts. Clones were sequenced by immunoSEQ multiplex PCR, and TCRdb holds only the in-frame ones, with some missing. Clone size and the V and J calls come from that table; the DNA yielded D and trimming. This sample has fewer than 25,000 clones, with about 90% found just once. The chain joins TRBV12-3 or TRBV12-4 to TRBJ2-7; D is unclear. Sequencing was done on a sample of peripheral blood. The clonotype was recovered from a woman aged 80 or older with active COVID-19. This CDR3 is CASSSVYEQYF. The CDR3 DNA reads TGTGCCAGCAGTTCGGTCTACGAGCAGTACTTC.